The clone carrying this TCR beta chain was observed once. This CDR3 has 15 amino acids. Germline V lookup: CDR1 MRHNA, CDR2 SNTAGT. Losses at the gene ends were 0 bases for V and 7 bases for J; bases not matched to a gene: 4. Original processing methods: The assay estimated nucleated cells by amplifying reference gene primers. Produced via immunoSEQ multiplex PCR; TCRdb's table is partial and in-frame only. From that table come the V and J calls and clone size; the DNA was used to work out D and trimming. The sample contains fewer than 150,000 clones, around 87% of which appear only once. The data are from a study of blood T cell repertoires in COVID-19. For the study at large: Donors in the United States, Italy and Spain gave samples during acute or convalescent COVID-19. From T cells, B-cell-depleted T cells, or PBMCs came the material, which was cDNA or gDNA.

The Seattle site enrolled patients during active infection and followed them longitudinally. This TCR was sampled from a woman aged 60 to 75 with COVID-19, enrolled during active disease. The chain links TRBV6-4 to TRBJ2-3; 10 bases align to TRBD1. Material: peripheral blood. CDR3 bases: TGTGCCAGCAGTGACTCAGGGACAGGGGTACATACGCAGTATTTT. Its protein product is CASSDSGTGVHTQYF.